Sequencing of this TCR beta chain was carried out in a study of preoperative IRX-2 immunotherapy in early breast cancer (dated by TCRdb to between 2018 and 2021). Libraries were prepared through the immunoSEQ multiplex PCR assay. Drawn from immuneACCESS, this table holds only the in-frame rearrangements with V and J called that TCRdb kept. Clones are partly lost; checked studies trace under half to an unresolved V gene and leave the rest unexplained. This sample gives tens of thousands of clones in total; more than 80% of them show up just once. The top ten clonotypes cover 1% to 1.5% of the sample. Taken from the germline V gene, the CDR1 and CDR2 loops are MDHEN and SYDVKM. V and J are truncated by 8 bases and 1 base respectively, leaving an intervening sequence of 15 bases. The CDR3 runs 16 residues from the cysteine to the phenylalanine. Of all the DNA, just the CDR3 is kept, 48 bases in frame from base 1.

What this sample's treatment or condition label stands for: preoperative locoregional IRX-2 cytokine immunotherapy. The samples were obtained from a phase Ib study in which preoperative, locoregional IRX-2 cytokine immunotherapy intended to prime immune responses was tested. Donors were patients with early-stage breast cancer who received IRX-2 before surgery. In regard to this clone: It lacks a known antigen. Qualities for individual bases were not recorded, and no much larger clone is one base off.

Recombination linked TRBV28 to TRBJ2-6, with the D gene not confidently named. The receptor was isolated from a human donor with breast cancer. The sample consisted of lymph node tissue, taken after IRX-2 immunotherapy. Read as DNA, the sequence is TGTGCCAGCGGACCCCCTTTTGAGTCTGGGGCCAACGTCCTGACTTTC. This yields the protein CASGPPFESGANVLTF.